The entry below gives a single T cell receptor (beta chain) sequence along with its context. The data derive from a study of beta chain features in type 1 diabetes. The isolated RNA, all of it, was reverse transcribed, so expressed TCRB transcripts were what got sequenced. The method was immunoSEQ multiplex PCR; TCRdb's version includes in-frame clones alone and lacks a portion of them. Of 250,000 or so clones listed, about 63% were seen once; the top ten hold approximately 0.05%. There are 18 residues in the CDR3. Germline lookup yields CDR1 SGHAT and CDR2 FQNNGV. V gave up 4 bases and J gave up 6 bases, with 25 bases separating them.

The source of this sequence is a man between 25 and 39 years old in good health. The rearrangement links TRBV11-2 to TRBJ2-1; D call uncertain. Sequenced material: naive CD4+ T cells from blood. The CDR3 protein is CASSSSVRGGTGPNEQFF. CDR3 nucleotides: TGTGCCAGCAGCTCCTCCGTGAGAGGTGGCACTGGACCCAATGAGCAGTTCTTC.